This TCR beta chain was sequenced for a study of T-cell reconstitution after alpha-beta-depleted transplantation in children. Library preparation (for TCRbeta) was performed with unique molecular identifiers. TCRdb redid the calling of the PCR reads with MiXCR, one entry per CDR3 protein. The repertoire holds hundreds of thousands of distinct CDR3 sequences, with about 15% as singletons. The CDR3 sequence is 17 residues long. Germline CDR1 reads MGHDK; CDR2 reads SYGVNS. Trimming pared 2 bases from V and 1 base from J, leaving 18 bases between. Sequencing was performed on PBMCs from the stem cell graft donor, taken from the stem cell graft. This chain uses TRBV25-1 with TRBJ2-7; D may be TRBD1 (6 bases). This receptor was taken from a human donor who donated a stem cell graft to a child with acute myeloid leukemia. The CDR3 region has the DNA TGTGCCAGCAGTGAAGTGGCGACAGGCCTAACTTCCTACGAGCAGTACTTC. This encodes CASSEVATGLTSYEQYF.